This T cell receptor beta chain was identified during a study of metastatic and nonmetastatic thyroid tumors. The CDR3 has 13 amino acids. Trimming pared 4 bases from V and 0 bases from J, leaving 1 base between. Germline lookup yields CDR1 LGHDT and CDR2 YNNKEL (reference sequence). This clone has ten or more counts. TCRdb re-called the PCR reads through MiXCR. The sample yields about 20,000 clones, roughly a sixth seen once. No treatment had been given to any patient before thyroid surgery. This TCR came from a female donor with papillary thyroid cancer or a benign thyroid nodule (not recorded which). Some clones in this sample may be carry-over from other donors' samples. The rearrangement joins TRBV3-1 to TRBJ2-6, with unresolved D. The sequenced sample consisted of tumor tissue. This chain's CDR3 is CASSLSGANVLTF. DNA for the CDR3: TGTGCCAGCAGCCTCTCTGGGGCCAACGTCCTGACTTTC.